One TCR beta chain is described in this entry. Its antigen is still unknown. The cohort was made up of around 720 healthy bone marrow donors. Cohort members were all nominally healthy when sampled, although unrecorded immune exposures were likely present. The donor tested CMV seronegative and was one of the 352 seronegative cohort members. A peripheral blood sample was provided by each donor, and peripheral blood mononuclear cells were used for TCR beta sequencing. Genomic DNA extraction from the blood cell samples was performed with the Qiagen DNeasy Blood Extraction Kit. The data originate from a study of cytomegalovirus exposure and HLA in healthy donors (dated by TCRdb to about 2017). Regarding the study in general: An earlier analysis of several hundred of the donors reported about 280 Gb of sequence data and approximately 120 million unique TCR beta sequences obtained from approximately 180 million T cells. Approximately 300 gigabases of sequencing data and 78 million or so unique TCR sequences were included in an early release covering several hundred HLA-typed donors. Of the 350 to 400 genotyped donors, over 65% fell in the genetic ancestry cluster associated with self-reported Caucasian donors. The study was designed to test whether signatures of past pathogen exposure could be identified by cataloging public T cell receptors. The T cell repertoires of roughly 660 subjects were profiled by immunosequencing and related to cytomegalovirus serostatus. A separate validation cohort of roughly 130 different subjects was used in addition to the 666-subject first cohort. To predict cytomegalovirus infection status, the study brought together high-throughput TCR immunosequencing, statistical association of individual TCRs with disease status, and machine learning. To study patterns of TCR occurrence, a later analysis re-analyzed previously published TCR beta repertoires from around 670 donors and added high-resolution HLA genotyping. Rather than using new phenotypic data, the later analysis identified candidate immune exposures from TCR beta sequences and from how often those sequences occurred across donors. To decide whether each TCR beta V gene segment behaved as functional or pseudogenic, an earlier analysis of over 500 of the donors relied on high-throughput TCR beta sequencing. Donor age, sex, ethnicity and CMV serostatus were collected together with the repertoire data. A later genetic analysis took genome-wide SNP genotypes for about three fifths of the roughly 670 donors and used that subset as a discovery cohort. Every discovery cohort repertoire had been produced on one sequencing platform. Both class I and class II loci were covered by HLA typing, at four-digit resolution. Typing coverage varied by locus: roughly 620-640 donors for A, B, C, DRB1 and DQB1; under 550 for DQA1; 600 to 610 for DPA1; some 470 for DPB1. Because of strong linkage in the cohort, four or five DR-DQ haplotypes were treated as single units for association and clustering. Among a few hundred genotyped donors of the cohort, an average of approximately 230,000 unique TCR beta nucleotide sequences were sequenced per donor, around 20% of them non-productive. What the authors observed across the whole study: In a later genetic analysis, fewer N-insertions in productive TCRs were reported among donors in an Asian-associated ancestry cluster than the approximately 670-donor mean. A total of around 150 TCR beta chains were listed by the study as associated with cytomegalovirus. A later analysis reported that several top co-occurrence clusters appeared linked to parvovirus B19, influenza, CMV and Epstein-Barr virus. A further reported finding was that TCR beta sequences accurately predicted the HLA-A and HLA-B alleles for most subjects in the first cohort. Most CMV-associated TCR beta chains appeared to be HLA-restricted in a later analysis, and the HLA associations seemed to be driven largely by CMV exposure. In both the original and validation cohorts, the classifier was reported to diagnose cytomegalovirus status with high specificity and sensitivity. Roughly uniform sequencing depth across donors was assumed in presence/absence analyses, although this assumption may not hold. Because counts were too low, under 20 rarely observed V segments, including chromosome 9 orphons, were left out of the earlier analysis of 587 of the donors. A later analysis found that TCR association rates varied across HLA loci, with DRB1 alleles showing the most associated TCRs and HLA-C alleles the fewest. Linkage disequilibrium might explain the correlated functional status among segregating V segments, but an unknown experimental factor could not be ruled out. In a later analysis, around 17,000 TCR beta sequences were associated with specific HLA alleles at a false discovery rate of 0.05. In vitro tests confirmed that a few of the cytomegalovirus-associated TCR beta chains recognize cytomegalovirus antigens. In a later genetic analysis, a missense DCLRE1C variant was associated with V-gene and J-gene trimming of TCR beta chains, and the association was replicated in an independent cohort. It was suggested by the authors that the approach could potentially be generalized to other disease states and immunological phenotypes. Because some donors lacked HLA typing at each locus, the association tests relied only on the typed subset. The only immune exposure information available for the cohort was CMV serostatus. In a later analysis, HLA-associated TCR beta chains were found to be more clonally expanded and to have lower generation probabilities than equally common non-associated chains. Most TCR sequences were observed very rarely across donors, whereas some public TCRs were present in many individuals. This cohort had only TCR beta chains sequenced, and the lack of alpha or paired-chain data limited which features could be detected. A group of highly shared sequence variants was considered likely to be a technical artifact of the sequencing pipeline. When HLA alleles, especially DR and DQ, strongly co-occurred, TCR associations were difficult to assign to individual alleles. Broadly in line with IMGT annotations, most TCR beta V segments showed up in productive rearrangements about 87% or about 30% of the time in an earlier analysis of around 550 of the donors. Some IMGT-functional V segments, including TRBV6-2 and TRBV6-3, could not be told apart with the 87-base-pair reads, so those segments were excluded.

V ends up 4 bases short and J 8 bases short, with an unmatched junction base count of 8. From cysteine to phenylalanine, the CDR3 is 14 amino acids long. Only the CDR3 part of the read is kept: 42 bases, read in frame from the first base. The CDR1 and CDR2 encoded by the germline V gene (reference sequence) are GTSNPN and SVGIG. Library construction relied on the immunoSEQ multiplex PCR assay. For the multiplex PCR, a mixture combining 60 forward primers for TCR Vbeta segments and 13 reverse primers for TCR Jbeta segments was used. Amplification of the CDR3 region of rearranged TCR beta genes was performed with a multiplex PCR assay on genomic DNA. Amplified TCR beta libraries were sequenced as 87-base-pair reads on the Illumina HiSeq System. The published analysis was carried out like this. In a later analysis, tens of millions of unique TCR beta chains were counted across the approximately 640 repertoires, and around 10 million of these chains were shared by at least two donors. Raw reads were error-corrected and collapsed into unique sequences by a nearest-neighbor algorithm in which closely related sequences were merged to remove PCR and sequencing errors. Alignment of CDR3 sequences to IMGT reference sequences was used to assign V, D and J gene segments. Each retained sequence needed at least a six-nucleotide match to both a V gene segment and a J gene segment. Rearrangements were classified as productive when the CDR3 lacked stop codons and remained in frame with V and J, and all other rearrangements were classified as non-productive. Following IMGT convention, CDR3 was defined as the stretch from the second conserved V-encoded cysteine to the conserved J-encoded phenylalanine. The earlier analysis of 587 of the donors excluded sequences that lacked an unambiguous match to a single V gene segment. In an earlier analysis of a few hundred of the donors, V segments were called functional above 56.7% productive rearrangements and were called segregating when the between-donor standard deviation exceeded 5%. To diagnose cytomegalovirus status from the catalog of TCR beta chain sequences, a statistical classification framework was built. In a later analysis, V and J genes were assigned by comparing TCR nucleotide sequences against IMGT/GENE-DB human TR gene sequences. A later analysis assigned CDR3 sequences and most-parsimonious VDJ recombination scenarios with the TCRdist pipeline. In a later analysis, each TCR beta chain was defined by its CDR3 amino acid sequence together with its V-gene family, and reads lacking a unique V-gene family were excluded. A later analysis removed 592 highly shared, low-generation-probability nucleotide sequences to deal with suspected cross-contamination and a sequencing artifact. In a later analysis, a clonal expansion index for each public chain was calculated from normalized within-repertoire ranks of inferred template counts. A later analysis computed generation probabilities with a VDJ recombination model fitted to out-of-frame rearrangements, and checked the results against IGoR. In a later analysis, hypergeometric tests were used to score TCR-TCR, TCR-HLA and TCR-CMV co-occurrence, with a repertoire-size bias correction applied to TCR pairs. False discovery rates were estimated in a later analysis by permuting HLA or CMV assignments 20 times. In a later analysis, co-occurring TCRs were grouped using DBSCAN, and TCRdist sequence similarity was added for clustering within HLA-allele-positive subsets. Repertoires with fewer than 30,000 or more than 120,000 public chains were left out of co-occurrence clustering, as were five repertoires with anomalous nucleotide sharing. This is the immuneACCESS table as TCRdb keeps it, with only in-frame sequences that have V and J called. A part of the clones is gone; compared with another copy, unresolved V genes explain less than half, and the rest is unexplained. Clone size and V and J calls were adopted from that table, with D and trimming inferred from the DNA. The table for this sample records roughly 120,000 clones. The top ten clones comprise approximately 0.99% of the sample.

Sequencing used PBMCs. This chain joins TRBV30 to TRBJ1-4, and TRBD1 matches 9 of the central bases. The TCR comes from a man in his late teens or twenties in good health and CMV-seronegative. The DNA sequence reads TGTGCCTGGAACCCAGACAGGGGGAGGGAAAAACTGTTTTTT. It encodes CAWNPDRGREKLFF.